The 22 T cell receptor beta chains given below trace back to one sample, sequenced in a study of CXCR3-negative and CXCR3-positive naive CD8 T cells. UMI-tagged TRB cDNA libraries were built via 5' RACE. TCRdb reprocessed the 5' RACE reads and reports one entry per CDR3 protein, with no DNA. In all, the sample yields tens of thousands of distinct CDR3 sequences. The sample taken for sequencing was naive CXCR3- CD8+ T cells from blood. Stated subset: CD45RO-CCR7+CD27+CD95- naive CD8+ T cells lacking CXCR3 (TNR3-). The receptors derive from a human donor in good health. Some clones in this sample may be carry-over from other donors' samples.

The V call is TRBV5-1, the J call TRBJ1-1; with no DNA, the TCRdb D assignment of TRBD1 cannot be verified. Germline-derived CDR1 and CDR2 are SGHRS and YFSETQ. This CDR3 comprises 15 residues. The CDR3 here is CASSITGGGVTEAFF.

The rearrangement links TRBV7-9 to TRBJ2-7; as DNA is missing, the TRBD1 call by TCRdb cannot be tested. Germline CDR1 SEHNR, CDR2 FQNEAQ (reference sequence). The CDR3 has 14 residues. The chain's CDR3 is CASSLRDRVYEQYF.

This chain uses TRBV29-1 with TRBJ1-1. The CDR3 is 14 residues long. Looked up from germline, CDR1 is SQVTM and CDR2 is ANQGSEA. This CDR3 reads CSVEGEEMNTEAFF. Variable domain in full (rest from reference TRBV29-1 and TRBJ1-1): SAVISQKPSRDICQRGTSLTIQCQVDSQVTMMFWYRQQPGQSLTLIATANQGSEATYESGFVIDKFPISRPNLTFSTLTVSNMSPEDSSIYLCSVEGEEMNTEAFFGQGTRLTVV.

This rearrangement joins TRBV7-8 to TRBJ1-1. The CDR3 consists of 15 residues. Germline-derived CDR1 and CDR2 are SGHVS and FQNEAQ. The CDR3 here is CASSLAFDGDTEAFF. The full variable domain, completed using reference TRBV7-8 and TRBJ1-1, is GAGVSQSPRYKVAKRGQDVALRCDPISGHVSLFWYQQALGQGPEFLTYFQNEAQLDKSGLPSDRFFAERPEGSVSTLKIQRTQQEDSAVYLCASSLAFDGDTEAFFGQGTRLTVV.

The chain uses TRBV5-1 and TRBJ2-6. The CDR3 sequence is 15 residues long. Germline V lookup: CDR1 SGHRS, CDR2 YFSETQ. Here the CDR3 reads CASSLTGFGANVLTF.

The J gene is TRBJ1-4, the V gene TRBV13; TCRdb picks TRBD1, but there is no DNA to check that call. The CDR3 contains 15 residues. The V gene's germline CDR1 is PRHDT and CDR2 FYEKMQ (reference sequence). This chain's CDR3 is CASSAGTVTNEKLFF.

The chain employs TRBV20-1 and TRBJ2-7. The CDR3 totals 12 residues. The germline CDR1 and CDR2 sequences are DFQATT and SNEGSKA (reference sequence). CDR3 sequence: CSARGLDYEQYF.

The chain has TRBV7-8 and TRBJ2-7; no DNA is available, so the TRBD1 call from TCRdb remains unchecked. Germline V gives CDR1 SGHVS, CDR2 FQNEAQ. The CDR3 has 14 amino acids. The CDR3 spells CASSLDRGTVEQYF. Together with reference TRBV7-8 and TRBJ2-7, the CDR3 gives the full variable domain: GAGVSQSPRYKVAKRGQDVALRCDPISGHVSLFWYQQALGQGPEFLTYFQNEAQLDKSGLPSDRFFAERPEGSVSTLKIQRTQQEDSAVYLCASSLDRGTVEQYFGPGTRLTVT.

The chain employs TRBV6-5 and TRBJ2-7; TCRdb indicates TRBD2, and absent DNA this call remains unverified. The CDR3 is made up of 15 amino acids. Germline CDR1 reads MNHEY; CDR2 reads SVGAGI. The CDR3 region is CASSVTSGGIYEQYF.

The chain joins TRBV6-2 or TRBV6-3 to TRBJ1-1; TCRdb returns TRBD1, unconfirmable since there is no DNA. Germline loops: CDR1 MNHEY, CDR2 SVGEGT. The CDR3 is 14 amino acids. CDR3 in amino acids: CASSLQQGNTEAFF.

The V gene is TRBV19, the J gene TRBJ2-7; TCRdb selects TRBD2, and the lack of DNA leaves this call unchecked. CDR1 and CDR2 (germline): LNHDA, SQIVND (reference sequence). The CDR3 is made up of 13 amino acids. The CDR3 is CASAAGRLYEQYF. Drawing the rest from reference TRBV19 and TRBJ2-7, the complete variable domain is DGGITQSPKYLFRKEGQNVTLSCEQNLNHDAMYWYRQDPGQGLRLIYYSQIVNDFQKGDIAEGYSVSREKKESFPLTVTSAQKNPTAFYLCASAAGRLYEQYFGPGTRLTVT.

The chain carries TRBV25-1 and TRBJ2-2. The length of the CDR3 is 14 residues. Germline V gene sequence: CDR1 MGHDK, CDR2 SYGVNS. The CDR3 protein is CASSESSGTGELFF.

The rearrangement links TRBV7-6 to TRBJ1-4; TCRdb reports TRBD1, a call that lacks DNA to check it against. This CDR3 is built from 18 residues. The germline V gene has CDR1 SGHVS and CDR2 FNYEAQ. The chain's CDR3 is CASSLTGAYMTTNEKLFF. The full variable domain, rest sourced from reference TRBV7-6 and TRBJ1-4, is GAGVSQSPRYKVTKRGQDVALRCDPISGHVSLYWYRQALGQGPEFLTYFNYEAQQDKSGLPNDRFSAERPEGSISTLTIQRTEQRDSAMYRCASSLTGAYMTTNEKLFFGSGTQLSVL.

This chain uses TRBV7-6 with TRBJ2-3; TCRdb lists TRBD1, though no DNA is available to test this call. CDR1 is SGHVS and CDR2 is FNYEAQ in the germline V gene. The CDR3 consists of 15 residues. CDR3 residues: CASSWTRGATDTQYF.

The V call is TRBV7-3, the J call TRBJ1-1; the TCRdb D gene call, TRBD1, has no DNA to confirm it. The germline gives CDR1 SGHTA, CDR2 FQGTGA. The CDR3 loop spans 13 amino acids. The CDR3 loop reads CASSLVRGTEAFF.

The chain uses TRBV18 and TRBJ2-3; the D call of TRBD1 rests on TCRdb alone, since no DNA is present to check it. Per the germline V gene, CDR1 is KGHSH and CDR2 is LQKENI. CDR3 size: 20 residues. Here the CDR3 reads CASSPPPGYQGEGRTDTQYF.

The chain recombines TRBV29-1 with TRBJ2-3; absent DNA, TCRdb's TRBD1 call cannot be checked. The CDR3 extends over 15 amino acids. The germline V gene has CDR1 SQVTM and CDR2 ANQGSEA. The CDR3: CSVIPRGLGSDTQYF.

The chain has TRBV12-3 or TRBV12-4 and TRBJ1-4; without DNA, the TCRdb call of TRBD1 cannot be checked. The CDR3 runs 15 residues. Here the CDR3 reads CASSPPDRGHEKLFF.

The V gene is TRBV18, the J gene TRBJ2-7. This CDR3 region has 19 residues. Germline values: CDR1 KGHSH, CDR2 LQKENI. This CDR3 is CASSPPVGVRVIGSYEQYF.

V and J are TRBV10-3 and TRBJ2-7; TCRdb designates TRBD1, a call that cannot be tested without DNA. This CDR3 has 12 residues. Germline CDR1 reads ENHRY; CDR2 reads SYGVKD. This CDR3 is CAISPGTYEQYF.

CDR3 sequence reads: CASSVSGLATYEQYF. V usage is TRBV6-5 and J usage is TRBJ2-7; TCRdb selects TRBD2, and the lack of DNA leaves this call unchecked. Germline-derived CDR1 and CDR2 are MNHEY and SVGAGI. This CDR3 comprises 15 residues.

This chain uses TRBV7-9 with TRBJ1-2; TCRdb's D call of TRBD1 is untestable without DNA. CDR3 length: 16 residues. Germline-derived CDR1 and CDR2 are SEHNR and FQNEAQ (reference sequence). CDR3 residues: CASSGTDSTPHYGYTF.